This T cell receptor (beta chain) was recovered during a study of blood T cell repertoires in COVID-19. Overall study: Donors in the United States, Italy and Spain gave samples during acute or convalescent COVID-19.

The J segment lost 2 bases and the V segment lost 5 bases, leaving 7 bases of the junction unmatched. In germline, CDR1 is SGHRS, CDR2 YFSETQ. There are 15 residues in the CDR3. Source study methods: Amplification of reference gene primers provided the estimated nucleated cell counts. The protocol was immunoSEQ multiplex PCR, while the TCRdb copy is restricted to in-frame clones and leaves out a portion. For V, J and clone size, that table is used; D and trimming come from the DNA. The sample gives roughly 200,000 clones, around 79% of which show up once; 5.5% to 7% is in the top ten. The chain is built from TRBV5-1 and TRBJ2-1; TRBD1 matches at 7 bases. Source material: peripheral blood. The TCR was taken from a woman in her thirties or forties with COVID-19, enrolled during active disease. This CDR3 reads CASSITGDTYNEQFF. The CDR3 DNA reads as TGCGCCAGCAGTATTACAGGGGACACCTACAATGAGCAGTTCTTC.